The text below deals with one T cell receptor beta chain. Its antigen is unidentified. The data were obtained in a study of T cell responses to AZD1222 COVID-19 vaccine. Study conclusions and caveats: Vaccine-related CD4 TCRs covered spike, predominating at 160-218 and 743-854.

The protocol was immunoSEQ multiplex PCR, while the TCRdb copy is restricted to in-frame clones and leaves out a portion. The table includes 75,000 or so clones, 75% to 95% detected once. The germline V gene has CDR1 SGHAT and CDR2 FQNNGV. The CDR3 sequence is 15 residues long. V lost 4 bases, J lost 1 base, and 13 bases lay in between. The V gene is TRBV11-2, the J gene TRBJ1-2; D might be TRBD1 (6 bases). The receptor was isolated from an adult who received the AZD1222 COVID-19 vaccine. Sequencing was performed on peripheral blood, taken 28 days after the second AZD1222 dose. The CDR3 region is CASSSSGALNYGYTF. The CDR3 DNA reads TGTGCCAGCAGCTCGTCAGGGGCCCTTAACTATGGCTACACCTTC. Drawing the rest from reference TRBV11-2 and TRBJ1-2, the complete variable domain is EAGVAQSPRYKIIEKRQSVAFWCNPISGHATLYWYQQILGQGPKLLIQFQNNGVVDDSQLPKDRFSAERLKGVDSTLKIQPAKLEDSAVYLCASSSSGALNYGYTFGSGTRLTVV.